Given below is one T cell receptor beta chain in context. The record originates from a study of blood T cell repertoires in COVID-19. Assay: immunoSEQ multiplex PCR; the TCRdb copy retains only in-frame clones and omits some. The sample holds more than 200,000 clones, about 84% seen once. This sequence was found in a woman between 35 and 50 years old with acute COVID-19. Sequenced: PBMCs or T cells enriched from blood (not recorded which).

CDR3 sequence: CASTLRRVAFF. DNA for the CDR3: TGTGCCAGCACCCTGCGGAGGGTAGCTTTCTTT. The J gene is TRBJ1-1, the V gene TRBV28; D is unclear. Germline CDR1 MDHEN, CDR2 SYDVKM. Trimming pared 7 bases from V and 10 bases from J, leaving 13 bases between. The CDR3 contains 11 residues. The complete variable domain, with remaining parts taken from reference TRBV28 and TRBJ1-1, reads DVKVTQSSRYLVKRTGEKVFLECVQDMDHENMFWYRQDPGLGLRLIYFSYDVKMKEKGDIPEGYSVSREKKERFSLILESASTNQTSMYLCASTLRRVAFFGQGTRLTVV.